The sequence of this TCR beta chain was determined in a study of T-cell memory formation after mild COVID-19. Study details: Clusters were largely donor specific.

A 5'RACE reaction primed in the constant segment made cDNA libraries of TCR alpha and TCR beta, and these carried sample barcodes and UMIs. Via MiXCR, TCRdb re-called the 5' RACE reads, giving one row per CDR3 protein. The data show hundreds of thousands of distinct CDR3 sequences, with 18% seen just once and about 12% held by the top ten. Study-level points and caveats: Those CD4+ clones that contracted were mainly in CM and EM (CD8+ ones in EMRA). The study found balanced CD4/CD8 in clones contracting day 15 to 85 and a CD4+ lean in later expanders.

The germline V and J ends were trimmed by 0 bases and 1 base, with 6 bases remaining between them. CDR1 and CDR2 from the germline V gene are DFQATT and SNEGSKA (reference sequence). This CDR3 is 13 amino acids long. A note on this clonotype: Its antigen is currently unknown.

The sequencing sample was made of PBMCs or a T cell subset sorted from them (not recorded which). This clonotype was sampled from an adult woman who had mild COVID-19 (a few samples of this study predate the infection). Cell type and time point are not known. The chain uses TRBV20-1 and TRBJ1-2; D remains ambiguous. CDR3 sequence reads: CSARDAINYGYTF. CDR3 coding DNA: TGCAGTGCTAGAGATGCGATTAACTATGGCTACACCTTC.